A selection of T cell receptor beta chains follows, all from one sample in a study of radiation and T cells in renal cell carcinoma. Using immunoSEQ multiplex PCR, the repertoire was profiled, and TCRdb retains in-frame clones only, with some absent. The data hold tens of thousands of clones, with under 90% observed a single time. Source: blood, taken from a patient whose treatment included radiotherapy and nephrectomy. Receptors originate from a man aged 60 to 75 with renal cell carcinoma. Both conserved end residues are part of each CDR3. Each record gives: V gene, clone size, J gene, D gene, CDR3 protein, CDR3 DNA. D genes are given only for firm matches. Clone size appears in some rows only: once, few, many, or a class for an expanded clone.

>TRBV13|-|TRBJ2-5|TRBD2
CASSLGETSGRFLYQETQYF
TGTGCCAGCAGCTTAGGGGAGACTAGCGGGAGGTTTCTGTACCAAGAGACCCAGTACTTC
>TRBV10-1|-|TRBJ2-3|-
CASSEYRPSTDTQYF
TGCGCCAGCAGCGAATACAGGCCTAGCACAGATACGCAGTATTTT
>TRBV19|once|TRBJ2-2|-
CASSIKGRGVRYTGELFF
TGTGCCAGTAGTATTAAGGGGCGAGGGGTAAGGTACACCGGGGAGCTGTTTTTT
>TRBV9|-|TRBJ2-5|-
CASSVGQAQQETQYF
TGTGCCAGCAGCGTAGGGCAGGCGCAGCAAGAGACCCAGTACTTC
>TRBV15|-|TRBJ2-1|TRBD1
CATSRARGTGVNNEQFF
TGTGCCACCAGCAGAGCTCGTGGGACAGGAGTCAACAATGAGCAGTTCTTC
>TRBV2|-|TRBJ2-3|-
CASNGRDTQYF
TGTGCCAGCAATGGCCGAGATACGCAGTATTTT
>TRBV5-6|-|TRBJ1-1|-
CASRKLGGQWDAFF
TGTGCCAGCAGGAAATTGGGAGGCCAATGGGATGCTTTCTTT
>TRBV10-1|-|TRBJ2-7|-
CASSEPGMGFYEQYF
TGCGCCAGCAGTGAGCCGGGTATGGGGTTCTACGAGCAGTACTTC
>TRBV28|-|TRBJ2-7|-
CASSLNRTPRRSYEQYF
TGTGCCAGCAGTTTGAATAGAACCCCTAGACGATCCTACGAGCAGTACTTC
>TRBV29-1|-|TRBJ2-7|-
CSVFSGTNYEQYF
TGCAGCGTTTTTTCCGGGACAAACTACGAGCAGTACTTC